This TCR beta chain was recorded in a study of T cell responses to AZD1222 COVID-19 vaccine. V shed 7 bases and J shed 0 bases, with 7 bases lying between them. Germline CDR1 WSHSY, CDR2 SAAADI. CDR3 length equals 12 residues. Using immunoSEQ multiplex PCR, the repertoire was profiled, and TCRdb retains in-frame clones only, with some absent. The table lists around 120,000 clones, roughly 90% of them singletons. This specimen consisted of peripheral blood, obtained on day 0 of AZD1222 vaccination. V is TRBV10-2 and J is TRBJ2-7, with D unclear. The clonotype originates from an adult in good health. CDR3 residues: CASTGYSYEQYF. The CDR3 region has the DNA TGCGCCAGCACGGGCTACTCCTACGAGCAGTACTTC.